Below, 13 T cell receptor beta chains from the same sample are listed, as sequenced in a study of shared clonotypes between healthy human individuals. Sequencing was performed with immunoSEQ multiplex PCR; in TCRdb, only in-frame clones are kept and a portion is missing. The sample has about 340,000 clones; roughly 70% are singletons. The material sequenced was memory CD4+ T cells sorted from blood. Subset here: CD45RA-negative fraction. Source of these receptors: a man between 25 and 39 years old in good health.

Here the CDR3 DNA reads TGTGCCAGCAGCTTAGAGGGGGATGTGGAGACCCAGTACTTC. As protein: CASSLEGDVETQYF. The J gene is TRBJ2-5, the V gene TRBV7-6; weak D call: TRBD1 (6 bases). The ends were cut back, 1 base at V and 5 bases at J, with 11 bases in the middle. The germline CDR1 and CDR2 sequences are SGHVS and FNYEAQ. This CDR3 spans 14 amino acids.

DNA for the CDR3: TGTGCCAGCAGCGCCCTGGACAGGGTAGGTGGCTACACCTTC. Encoded protein: CASSALDRVGGYTF. This chain connects TRBV9 to TRBJ1-2, with TRBD1 identical over 8 bases. Unmatched junction bases numbered 8, after V lost 3 bases and J lost 7 bases. The CDR3 extends over 14 amino acids. Germline assignment: CDR1 SGDLS and CDR2 YYNGEE.

This chain connects TRBV5-5 to TRBJ2-1, with 8 bases aligning to TRBD1. The germline V gene encodes CDR1 SGHKS and CDR2 YYEKEE (reference sequence). This CDR3 region has 15 residues. V was pared by 1 base and J by 7 bases, with 7 bases of the junction left unmatched. In DNA form, the CDR3 reads TGTGCCAGCAGCTTGTCCGACAGGGGTGCGAATGAGCAGTTCTTC. Its protein product is CASSLSDRGANEQFF.

This rearrangement joins TRBV19 to TRBJ2-3; D may be TRBD1 or TRBD2 (5 bases each). Germline V gives CDR1 LNHDA, CDR2 SQIVND (reference sequence). Trimming took off 6 bases at V and 4 bases at J, with 11 bases between the two ends. The CDR3 totals 13 residues. The CDR3 region has the DNA TGTGCCAGTAGGGGGGATCATTCAGATACGCAGTATTTT. This sequence encodes CASRGDHSDTQYF.

This chain connects TRBV29-1 to TRBJ1-1; D remains ambiguous. The CDR3 spans 13 residues. Germline CDR1 and CDR2: SQVTM and ANQGSEA. V was trimmed by 2 bases and J by 4 bases, leaving 11 bases between them. The CDR3 here is CSVERWVGTEAFF. CDR3 in DNA: TGCAGCGTTGAACGATGGGTCGGCACTGAAGCTTTCTTT.

The CDR3 is CASKTGSVNTEAFF. The CDR3, as DNA: TGTGCCAGCAAGACGGGGAGTGTGAACACTGAAGCTTTCTTT. The chain combines TRBV6-6 with TRBJ1-1; unclear D gene. The CDR3 has 14 residues. The V end lost 7 bases, the J end lost 0 bases, and 12 bases lay between the germline ends. CDR1 is MNHNY and CDR2 is SVGAGI in the germline V gene (reference sequence).

The V call is TRBV18, the J call TRBJ2-7; TRBD2 matches 8 bases. V trimming: 6 bases; J trimming: 3 bases; junction bases outside the gene matches: 7. Per germline, CDR1 KGHSH and CDR2 LQKENI. The CDR3 is 14 residues long. The CDR3 here is CASSRGLARYEQYF. In nucleotides, the CDR3 is TGTGCCAGCTCTCGCGGACTAGCACGCTACGAGCAGTACTTC.

About this clone: This sample also contains other DNA sequences that code for the same CDR3. The gene calls are TRBV7-9 and TRBJ2-7; D may be TRBD2 (5 bases). V lost 5 bases and J 3 bases, leaving 8 bases between the germline ends. The CDR3 is 12 residues long. Germline values: CDR1 SEHNR, CDR2 FQNEAQ (reference sequence). This chain's CDR3 is CASSRDYYEQYF. CDR3 in DNA: TGTGCCAGCAGCAGAGACTACTACGAGCAGTACTTC.

This clone has only a few counts. In DNA, the CDR3 is TGCGCCAGTTCGACTGGACAGGGCTACAATGAGCAGTTCTTC. Protein: CASSTGQGYNEQFF. The V and J genes are TRBV10-2 and TRBJ2-1, with 8 bases lining up with TRBD1. After removal of 9 bases from V and 3 bases from J, the junction contained 7 bases not matched to a gene. This CDR3 comprises 14 residues. CDR1 WSHSY and CDR2 SAAADI come from the germline V gene.

The chain couples TRBV6-5 to TRBJ1-1; no firm D call. Germline assignment: CDR1 MNHEY and CDR2 SVGAGI. The length of the CDR3 is 14 residues. V lost 5 bases and J 4 bases, leaving 14 bases between the germline ends. For the CDR3, the DNA is TGTGCCAGCAGTGACCTCGGCCGGGGCACTGAAGCTTTCTTT. Amino acid sequence: CASSDLGRGTEAFF.

The chain couples TRBV5-1 to TRBJ1-4; D unclear. V shed 0 bases and J shed 0 bases, with 9 bases lying between them. The CDR3 runs 16 residues. CDR1 and CDR2 from the germline V gene are SGHRS and YFSETQ. The CDR3 spells CASSLGLSATNEKLFF. In nucleotides, the CDR3 is TGCGCCAGCAGCTTGGGTTTGTCAGCAACTAATGAAAAACTGTTTTTT. Based on the CDR3 plus reference TRBV5-1 and TRBJ1-4, the full variable domain is KAGVTQTPRYLIKTRGQQVTLSCSPISGHRSVSWYQQTPGQGLQFLFEYFSETQRNKGNFPGRFSGRQFSNSRSEMNVSTLELGDSALYLCASSLGLSATNEKLFFGSGTQLSVL.

The chain employs TRBV5-1 and TRBJ2-7, with D perhaps TRBD2 (5 bases). Trimming removed 0 bases at V and 1 base at J, with 11 bases between. The CDR3 length is 15 residues. CDR1 and CDR2 from the germline V gene are SGHRS and YFSETQ. CDR3 in DNA: TGCGCCAGCAGCTTGGTGTTTGGAGGATCCTACGAGCAGTACTTC. Its protein is CASSLVFGGSYEQYF. Based on the CDR3 plus reference TRBV5-1 and TRBJ2-7, the full variable domain is KAGVTQTPRYLIKTRGQQVTLSCSPISGHRSVSWYQQTPGQGLQFLFEYFSETQRNKGNFPGRFSGRQFSNSRSEMNVSTLELGDSALYLCASSLVFGGSYEQYFGPGTRLTVT.

This clone was counted a single time. The CDR3 here is CASSRRERETQYF. The DNA for the CDR3 is TGTGCCAGCTCGAGGCGGGAGCGGGAGACCCAGTACTTC. V and J are TRBV7-9 and TRBJ2-5; TRBD2 matches 7 bases. Germline V gives CDR1 SEHNR, CDR2 FQNEAQ (reference sequence). V dropped 8 bases and J dropped 5; count of bases not matched to a gene: 8. This CDR3 is built from 13 residues. The whole variable domain, filled in from reference TRBV7-9 and TRBJ2-5, reads DTGVSQNPRHKITKRGQNVTFRCDPISEHNRLYWYRQTLGQGPEFLTYFQNEAQLEKSRLLSDRFSAERPKGSFSTLEIQRTEQGDSAMYLCASSRRERETQYFGPGTRLLVL.